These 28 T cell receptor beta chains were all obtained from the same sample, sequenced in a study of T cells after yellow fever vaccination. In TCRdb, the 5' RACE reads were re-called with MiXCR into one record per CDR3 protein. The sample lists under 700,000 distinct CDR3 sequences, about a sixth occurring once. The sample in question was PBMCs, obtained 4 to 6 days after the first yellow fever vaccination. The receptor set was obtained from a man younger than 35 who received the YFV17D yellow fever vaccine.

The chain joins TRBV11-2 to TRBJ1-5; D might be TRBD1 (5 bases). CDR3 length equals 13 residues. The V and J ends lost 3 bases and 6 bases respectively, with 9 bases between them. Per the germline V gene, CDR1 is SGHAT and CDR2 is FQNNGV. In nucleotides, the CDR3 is TGTGCCAGCAGCTTGTCGGGGACTCAGCCCCAGCATTTT. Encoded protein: CASSLSGTQPQHF.

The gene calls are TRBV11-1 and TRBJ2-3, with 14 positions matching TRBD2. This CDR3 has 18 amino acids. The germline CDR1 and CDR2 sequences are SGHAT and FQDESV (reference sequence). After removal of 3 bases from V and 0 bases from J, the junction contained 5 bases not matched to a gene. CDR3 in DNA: TGTGCCAGCAGCTTTGGACTAGCGGGGGGCTCTAGCACAGATACGCAGTATTTT. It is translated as CASSFGLAGGSSTDTQYF.

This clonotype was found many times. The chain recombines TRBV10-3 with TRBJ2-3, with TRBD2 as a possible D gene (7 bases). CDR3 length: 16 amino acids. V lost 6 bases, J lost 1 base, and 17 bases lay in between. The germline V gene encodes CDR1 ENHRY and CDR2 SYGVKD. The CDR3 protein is CAISVKGGGRTDTQYF. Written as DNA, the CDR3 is TGTGCCATCAGCGTCAAGGGGGGGGGCCGCACAGATACGCAGTATTTT.

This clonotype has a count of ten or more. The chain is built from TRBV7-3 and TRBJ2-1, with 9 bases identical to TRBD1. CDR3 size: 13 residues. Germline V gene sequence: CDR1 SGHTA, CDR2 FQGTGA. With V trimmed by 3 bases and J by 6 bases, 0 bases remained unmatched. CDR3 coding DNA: TGTGCCAGCAGCTTGACAGGGGGCAATGAGCAGTTCTTC. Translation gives CASSLTGGNEQFF.

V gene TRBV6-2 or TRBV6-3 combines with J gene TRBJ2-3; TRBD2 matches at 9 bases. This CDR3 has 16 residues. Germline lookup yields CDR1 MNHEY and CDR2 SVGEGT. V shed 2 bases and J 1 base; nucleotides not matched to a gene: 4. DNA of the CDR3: TGTGCCAGCAGTTACCGACGGACTAGCGGCACAGATACGCAGTATTTT. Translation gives CASSYRRTSGTDTQYF.

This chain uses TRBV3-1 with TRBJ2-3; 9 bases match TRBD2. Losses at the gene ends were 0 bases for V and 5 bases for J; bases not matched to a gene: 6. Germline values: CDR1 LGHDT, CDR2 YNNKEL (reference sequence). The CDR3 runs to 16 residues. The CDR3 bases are TGTGCCAGCAGCCAAGATCTGGCGGGGGGGGTAGATACGCAGTATTTT. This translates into CASSQDLAGGVDTQYF.

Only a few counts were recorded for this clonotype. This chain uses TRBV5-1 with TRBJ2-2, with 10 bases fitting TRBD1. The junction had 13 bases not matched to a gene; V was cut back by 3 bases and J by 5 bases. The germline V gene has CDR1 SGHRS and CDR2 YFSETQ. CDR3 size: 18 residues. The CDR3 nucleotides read TGCGCCAGCAGCTCCGCGACAGGGGGCGCGTTCCAGACCGGGGAGCTGTTTTTT. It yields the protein CASSSATGGAFQTGELFF.

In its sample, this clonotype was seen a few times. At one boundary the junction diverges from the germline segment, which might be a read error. CDR3 sequence reads: CASRAPVTGKFEETQYF. CDR3 in DNA: TGTGCCAGCAGGGCCCCCGTGACAGGCAAGTTCGAAGAGACTCAGTACTTC. The gene calls are TRBV7-2 and TRBJ2-5; possible D gene TRBD1, 6 bases. Looked up from germline, CDR1 is SGHTA and CDR2 is FQGNSA. The CDR3 sequence is 17 residues long.

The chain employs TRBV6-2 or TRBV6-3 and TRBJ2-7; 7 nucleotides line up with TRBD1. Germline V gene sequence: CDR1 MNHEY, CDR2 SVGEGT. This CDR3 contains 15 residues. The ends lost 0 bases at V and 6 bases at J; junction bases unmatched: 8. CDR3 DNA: TGTGCCAGCAGTTACTCAACAGGGGTTAGAGGCGAGCAGTACGTC. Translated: CASSYSTGVRGEQYV.

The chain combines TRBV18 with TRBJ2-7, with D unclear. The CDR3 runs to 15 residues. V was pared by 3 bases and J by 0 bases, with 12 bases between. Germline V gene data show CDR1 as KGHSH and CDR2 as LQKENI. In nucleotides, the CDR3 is TGTGCCAGCTCACCGTCCCTGGGTGGCTCCTACGAGCAGTACGTC. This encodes CASSPSLGGSYEQYV.

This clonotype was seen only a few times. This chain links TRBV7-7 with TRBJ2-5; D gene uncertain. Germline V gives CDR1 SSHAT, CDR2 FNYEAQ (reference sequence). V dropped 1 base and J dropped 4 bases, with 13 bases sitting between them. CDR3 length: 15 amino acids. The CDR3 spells CASSLGGPVGETQYF. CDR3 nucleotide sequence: TGTGCCAGCAGCTTAGGGGGTCCGGTTGGAGAGACCCAGTACTTC.

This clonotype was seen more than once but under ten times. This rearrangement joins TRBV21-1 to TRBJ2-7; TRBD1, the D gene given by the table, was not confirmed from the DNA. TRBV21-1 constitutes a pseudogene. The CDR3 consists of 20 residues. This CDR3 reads CASTLKGLRDRDRALYEQYV. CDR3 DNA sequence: TGTGCCAGCACCCTTAAAGGTCTGCGAGATCGGGACAGGGCTCTCTACGAGCAGTACGTC.

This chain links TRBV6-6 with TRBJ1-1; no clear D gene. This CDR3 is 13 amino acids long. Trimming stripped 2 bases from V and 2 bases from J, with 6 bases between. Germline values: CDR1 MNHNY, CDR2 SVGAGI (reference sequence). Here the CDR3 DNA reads TGTGCCAGCAGTTACAACAGCAACACTGAAGCTTTCTTT. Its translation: CASSYNSNTEAFF.

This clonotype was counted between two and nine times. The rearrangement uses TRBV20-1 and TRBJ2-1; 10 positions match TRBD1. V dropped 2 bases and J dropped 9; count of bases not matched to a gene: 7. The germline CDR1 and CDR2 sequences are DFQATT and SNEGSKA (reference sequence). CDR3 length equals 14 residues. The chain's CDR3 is CSARYGTGVIEQFF. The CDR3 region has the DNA TGCAGTGCTAGATACGGGACAGGGGTAATTGAGCAGTTCTTC.

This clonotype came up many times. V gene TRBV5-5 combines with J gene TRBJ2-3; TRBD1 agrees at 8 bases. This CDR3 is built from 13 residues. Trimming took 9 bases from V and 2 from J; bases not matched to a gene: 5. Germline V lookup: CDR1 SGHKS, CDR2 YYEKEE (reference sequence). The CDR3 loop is CAKWTGITDTQYF. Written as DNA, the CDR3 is TGTGCCAAATGGACAGGGATCACAGATACGCAGTATTTT.

The CDR3 here is CASSLLGGSGNSPLHF. The CDR3 region has the DNA TGTGCCAGCAGCTTGTTGGGCGGGAGCGGTAATTCACCCCTCCACTTT. The gene calls are TRBV5-5 and TRBJ1-6; no clear D. In germline, CDR1 is SGHKS, CDR2 YYEKEE (reference sequence). This CDR3 is built from 16 residues. V lost 1 base, J lost 6 bases, and 14 bases lay in between.

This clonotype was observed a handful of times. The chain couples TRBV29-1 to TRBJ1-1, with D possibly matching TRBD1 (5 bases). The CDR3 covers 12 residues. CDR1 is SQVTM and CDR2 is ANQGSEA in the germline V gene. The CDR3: CTAGEPNTEAFF. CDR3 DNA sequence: TGCACCGCGGGGGAACCGAACACTGAAGCTTTCTTT.

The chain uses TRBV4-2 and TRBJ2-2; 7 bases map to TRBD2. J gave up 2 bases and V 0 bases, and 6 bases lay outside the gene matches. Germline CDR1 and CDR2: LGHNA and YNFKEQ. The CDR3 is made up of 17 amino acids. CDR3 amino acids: CASSQEGLAVNTGELFF. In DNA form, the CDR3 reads TGTGCCAGCAGCCAAGAAGGGCTAGCGGTTAACACCGGGGAGCTGTTTTTT.

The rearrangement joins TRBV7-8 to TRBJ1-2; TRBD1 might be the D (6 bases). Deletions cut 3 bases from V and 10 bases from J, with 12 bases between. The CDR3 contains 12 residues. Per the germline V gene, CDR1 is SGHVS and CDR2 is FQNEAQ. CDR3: CASSLGHNSYTF. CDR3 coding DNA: TGTGCCAGCAGCTTGGGACATAATTCCTACACCTTC.

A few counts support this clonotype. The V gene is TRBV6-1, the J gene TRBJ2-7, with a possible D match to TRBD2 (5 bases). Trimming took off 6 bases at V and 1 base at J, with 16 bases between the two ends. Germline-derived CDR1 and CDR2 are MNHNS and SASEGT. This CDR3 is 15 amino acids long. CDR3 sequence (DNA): TGTGCCAGCAGCCAACCCGGGGTTTCGTCCTACGAGCAGTACTTC. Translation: CASSQPGVSSYEQYF.

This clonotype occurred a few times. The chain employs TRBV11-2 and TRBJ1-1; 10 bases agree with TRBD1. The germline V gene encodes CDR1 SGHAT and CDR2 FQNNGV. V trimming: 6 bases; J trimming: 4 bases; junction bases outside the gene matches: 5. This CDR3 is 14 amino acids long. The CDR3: CASRLTGGLTEAFF. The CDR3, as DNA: TGTGCCAGCAGGTTGACAGGGGGCCTCACTGAAGCTTTCTTT.

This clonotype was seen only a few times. The CDR3 DNA follows: TGTGCCACCAGTGCAGCGGGGGGGCCCTCAGATACGCAGTATTTT. It is translated as CATSAAGGPSDTQYF. V is TRBV24-1 and J is TRBJ2-3, with TRBD2 matching 10 bases. The CDR3 sequence is 15 residues long. Germline V lookup: CDR1 KGHDR, CDR2 SFDVKD. V shed 5 bases, J shed 4 bases, and the junction held 5 bases outside the gene matches.

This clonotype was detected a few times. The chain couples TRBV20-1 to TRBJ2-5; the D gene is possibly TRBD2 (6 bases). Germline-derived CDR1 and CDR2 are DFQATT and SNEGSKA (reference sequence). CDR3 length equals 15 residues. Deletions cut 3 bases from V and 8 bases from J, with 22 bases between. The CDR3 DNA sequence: TGCAGTGCTAGGGCTAGCGTCGAATATTATGTCACCCAGTACTTC. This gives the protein CSARASVEYYVTQYF.

The chain's CDR3 is CASSFGQGGEAFF. Here the CDR3 DNA reads TGCGCCAGCAGCTTTGGACAGGGGGGAGAAGCTTTCTTT. The chain combines TRBV5-1 with TRBJ1-1; 10 nucleotides align to TRBD1. Trimming took 2 bases from V and 8 from J; bases not matched to a gene: 3. The CDR3 is 13 residues long. Per the germline V gene, CDR1 is SGHRS and CDR2 is YFSETQ.

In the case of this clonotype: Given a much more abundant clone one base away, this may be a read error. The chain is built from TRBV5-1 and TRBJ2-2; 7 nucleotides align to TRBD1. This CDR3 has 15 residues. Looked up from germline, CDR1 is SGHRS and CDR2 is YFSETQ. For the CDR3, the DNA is TGCGCCAGCAGCTTAGGGGGCCCGAACACCGTGGAGCTGTTTTTT. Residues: CASSLGGPNTVELFF.

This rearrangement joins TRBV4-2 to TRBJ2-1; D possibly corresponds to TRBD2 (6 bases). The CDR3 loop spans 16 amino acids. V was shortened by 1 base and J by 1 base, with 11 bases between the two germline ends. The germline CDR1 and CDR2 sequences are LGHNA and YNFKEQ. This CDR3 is CASSQATGGSYNEQFF. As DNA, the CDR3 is TGTGCCAGCAGCCAAGCTACAGGAGGGTCCTACAATGAGCAGTTCTTC.

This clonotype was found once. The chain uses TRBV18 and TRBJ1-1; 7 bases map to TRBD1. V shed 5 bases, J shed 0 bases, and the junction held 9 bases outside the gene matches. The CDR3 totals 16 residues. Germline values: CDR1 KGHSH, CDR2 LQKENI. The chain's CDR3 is CASSGFDRAMNTEAFF. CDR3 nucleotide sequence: TGTGCCAGCTCAGGATTTGACAGGGCCATGAACACTGAAGCTTTCTTT.

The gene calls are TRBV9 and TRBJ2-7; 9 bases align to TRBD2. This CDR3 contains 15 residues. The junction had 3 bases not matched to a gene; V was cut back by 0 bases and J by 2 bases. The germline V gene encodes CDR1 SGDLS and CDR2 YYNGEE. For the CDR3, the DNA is TGTGCCAGCAGCGTAGCAGCGGGGGGACCCTACGAGCAGTACTTC. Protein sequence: CASSVAAGGPYEQYF.